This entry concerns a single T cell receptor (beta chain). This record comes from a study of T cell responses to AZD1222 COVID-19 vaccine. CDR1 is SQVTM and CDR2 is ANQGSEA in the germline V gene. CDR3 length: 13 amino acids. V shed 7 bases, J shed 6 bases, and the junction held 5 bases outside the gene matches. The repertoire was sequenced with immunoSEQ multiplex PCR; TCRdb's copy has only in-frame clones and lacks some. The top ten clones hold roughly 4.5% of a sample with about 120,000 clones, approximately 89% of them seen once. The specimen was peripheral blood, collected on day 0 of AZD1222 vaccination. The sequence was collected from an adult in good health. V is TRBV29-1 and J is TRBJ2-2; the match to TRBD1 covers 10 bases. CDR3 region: CSADRGIAGELFF. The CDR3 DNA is TGCAGCGCGGACAGGGGGATCGCCGGGGAGCTGTTTTTT.